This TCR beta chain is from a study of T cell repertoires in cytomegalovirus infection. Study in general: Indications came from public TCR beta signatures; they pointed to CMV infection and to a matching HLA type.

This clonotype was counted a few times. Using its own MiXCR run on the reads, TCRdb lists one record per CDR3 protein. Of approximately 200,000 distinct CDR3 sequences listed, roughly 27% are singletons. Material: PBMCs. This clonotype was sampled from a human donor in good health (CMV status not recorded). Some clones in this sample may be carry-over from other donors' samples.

CDR3 nucleotide sequence: TGTGCCAGCAGCCAACGGACGGGACAGGGGAACCAGCCCCAGCATTTT. Translating it yields CASSQRTGQGNQPQHF. The chain joins TRBV3-1 to TRBJ1-5; 10 positions agree with TRBD1. Germline V CDR1 and CDR2: LGHDT, YNNKEL (reference sequence). This CDR3 is 16 amino acids long. Trimming removed 2 bases from V and 7 bases from J; junction bases left unmatched: 8.